This T cell receptor (beta chain) was documented in a study of shared clonotypes between healthy human individuals. Naivety among CD8 cells was defined by CD45RO negativity and positive CCR7 selection, thereby excluding terminally differentiated effector memory CD45RA+ cells. V was pared by 5 bases and J by 4 bases, with 26 bases between. From germline, CDR1 is LNHDA and CDR2 SQIVND (reference sequence). CDR3 length: 18 residues. With regard to this clone: What it recognizes is unknown.

General study results and limits: Sample collection involved blood only; tissue repertoires are likely different.

Evenly divided among several immunoSEQ plates was the genomic DNA of each subset. Roughly 30,000 T cell genomes (roughly 220 ng DNA) went into each sorted-subset replicate. The repertoire was sequenced with immunoSEQ multiplex PCR; TCRdb's copy has only in-frame clones and lacks some. The table includes around 2.1 million clones, 93% detected once. This TCR was sampled from a man aged 18 to 30 in good health. Some clones in this sample may be carry-over from other donors' samples. The sequenced material came from naive CD8+ T cells from PBMCs. This chain links TRBV19 with TRBJ1-1, with a tentative D call TRBD1 (6 bases). CDR3 DNA: TGTGCCAGTAGTCCTACATCGGGGGCATTGCAGTGGGGCACTGAAGCTTTCTTT. Translated, it gives CASSPTSGALQWGTEAFF.